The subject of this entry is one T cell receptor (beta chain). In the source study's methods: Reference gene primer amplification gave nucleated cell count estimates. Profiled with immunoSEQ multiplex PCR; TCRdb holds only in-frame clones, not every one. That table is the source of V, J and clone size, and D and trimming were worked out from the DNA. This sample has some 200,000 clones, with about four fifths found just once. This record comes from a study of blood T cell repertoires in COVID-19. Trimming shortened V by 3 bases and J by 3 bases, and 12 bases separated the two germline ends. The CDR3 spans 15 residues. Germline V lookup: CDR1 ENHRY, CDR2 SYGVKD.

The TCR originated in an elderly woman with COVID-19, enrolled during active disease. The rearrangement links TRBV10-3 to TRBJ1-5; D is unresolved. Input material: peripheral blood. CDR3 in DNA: TGTGCCATCAGTGACAAAGGAGGGAACAATCAGCCCCAGCATTTT. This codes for CAISDKGGNNQPQHF.